These 27 T cell receptor beta chains came from one sample sequenced in a study of CD8 T cells in ankylosing spondylitis (dated by TCRdb to between 2016 and 2019). Libraries were made using 5' RACE. The reads were generated on an Illumina HiSeq 2500. Using fastp at Q25 and MiXCR, TCRdb reprocessed the public reads and kept productive beta chains. CDR3 protein sequences are deduplicated, and each keeps its most common genes and DNA. The sample table holds around 210,000 distinct CDR3 sequences, of which 8% to 9% were seen once. Of the sample, more than 4% is held by the ten largest clones. The sample consisted of blood, either unsorted or a sorted T cell fraction (not recorded which). Receptor source: a female donor with ankylosing spondylitis or in good health (not recorded which).

This clonotype was observed at least ten times. The chain has TRBV2 and TRBJ1-5; 7 nucleotides agree with TRBD1. The CDR3 is made up of 15 amino acids. CDR1 is SNHLY and CDR2 is FYNNEI in the germline V gene. The J segment lost 6 bases and the V segment lost 7 bases, leaving 12 bases of the junction unmatched. CDR3 bases: TGTGCCAGCAAGTGGGGAAAGACAGGGCGTCAGCCCCAGCATTTT. Its translation: CASKWGKTGRQPQHF.

The chain recombines TRBV11-2 with TRBJ2-1; a possible D gene is TRBD2 (6 bases). Germline V lookup: CDR1 SGHAT, CDR2 FQNNGV. The CDR3 totals 18 residues. Trimming cost V 5 bases and J 2 bases, with 22 bases left between them. The CDR3 DNA reads as TGTGCCAGCAGCATCCGAGACGGGAGAAGTGTGGCCTACAATGAGCAGTTCTTC. This codes for CASSIRDGRSVAYNEQFF.

The V gene is TRBV28, the J gene TRBJ2-1, with D perhaps TRBD2 (6 bases). Germline V CDR1 and CDR2: MDHEN, SYDVKM. This CDR3 region has 15 residues. Deletions cut 6 bases from V and 5 bases from J, with 17 bases between. The CDR3 sequence: CASSLTNGGNNEQFF. The CDR3 nucleotides are TGTGCCAGCAGCCTGACAAACGGGGGTAACAATGAGCAGTTCTTC.

The chain employs TRBV20-1 and TRBJ2-1; unclear D gene. The CDR3 is made up of 17 amino acids. Per the germline V gene, CDR1 is DFQATT and CDR2 is SNEGSKA (reference sequence). The V and J ends lost 0 bases and 0 bases respectively, with 15 bases between them. The CDR3 DNA reads TGCAGTGCTAGAGATCTTAACTCCCCCAGCTCCTACAATGAGCAGTTCTTC. It is translated as CSARDLNSPSSYNEQFF.

Many counts were recorded for this clonotype. This chain joins TRBV28 and TRBJ2-1, with TRBD2 matching 9 bases. The V gene's germline CDR1 is MDHEN and CDR2 SYDVKM. The junction had 8 bases not matched to a gene; V was cut back by 6 bases and J by 8 bases. CDR3 length: 14 amino acids. DNA for the CDR3: TGTGCCAGCAGATTTAGCGGGAGAGGCTATGAGCAGTTCTTC. Protein product: CASRFSGRGYEQFF.

This clonotype was counted between two and nine times. V usage is TRBV9 and J usage is TRBJ1-5; D unclear. This CDR3 is 14 amino acids long. Germline V gene sequence: CDR1 SGDLS, CDR2 YYNGEE. The V end lost 2 bases, the J end lost 6 bases, and 12 bases lay between the germline ends. The CDR3 nucleotides read TGTGCCAGCAGCGTTTGGGCAGAGGGTCAGCCCCAGCATTTT. This codes for CASSVWAEGQPQHF.

At least ten counts were recorded for this clonotype. This chain uses TRBV25-1 with TRBJ2-6, with a tentative D call TRBD1 (6 bases). V lost 1 base, J lost 2 bases, and 18 bases lay in between. This CDR3 is 19 amino acids long. The germline gives CDR1 MGHDK, CDR2 SYGVNS. The DNA of the CDR3 is TGTGCCAGCAGTGAATCCGCAGGGGACACAGGGACTGGGGCCAACGTCCTGACTTTC. This codes for CASSESAGDTGTGANVLTF.

This clonotype was counted many times. The chain has TRBV6-2 or TRBV6-3 and TRBJ1-5; D call uncertain. Germline assignment: CDR1 MNHEY and CDR2 SVGEGT. The V end was cut by 2 bases, the J end by 9 bases, with 20 bases between. There are 16 residues in the CDR3. This CDR3 is CASSYEMVDSLTPQHF. The CDR3 DNA is TGTGCCAGCAGTTACGAAATGGTAGACTCTCTTACGCCCCAGCATTTT.

This clonotype was seen at least ten times. The rearrangement joins TRBV28 to TRBJ1-1; D is perhaps TRBD1 (5 bases). The CDR3 runs 16 residues. V lost 1 base to trimming and J lost 1 base, with 13 bases between them. The germline V gene encodes CDR1 MDHEN and CDR2 SYDVKM. The DNA for the CDR3 is TGTGCCAGCAGTTTATTGGCGGGGGACGGGAACACTGAAGCTTTCTTT. It codes for CASSLLAGDGNTEAFF.

This clonotype was counted at least ten times. The chain links TRBV9 to TRBJ2-3; D may be TRBD2 (6 bases). V lost 2 bases and J 1 base, leaving 11 bases between the germline ends. CDR3 length: 15 residues. The V gene's germline CDR1 is SGDLS and CDR2 YYNGEE. For the CDR3, the DNA is TGTGCCAGCAGCGTGGGGGACTCTCGCACAGATACGCAGTATTTT. Residues: CASSVGDSRTDTQYF.

At least ten counts were recorded for this clonotype. The chain combines TRBV27 with TRBJ1-5; 7 bases agree with TRBD1. The CDR3 is 15 residues long. V lost 0 bases to trimming and J lost 5 bases; unmatched junction nucleotides: 4. Germline assignment: CDR1 MNHEY and CDR2 SMNVEV (reference sequence). The DNA of the CDR3 is TGTGCCAGCAGTTTATCGGGGACAGCACATCAGCCCCAGCATTTT. Translated: CASSLSGTAHQPQHF.

This clonotype was counted many times. V is TRBV19 and J is TRBJ1-5; tentatively, D is TRBD1 (6 bases). The CDR3 extends over 16 amino acids. Germline values: CDR1 LNHDA, CDR2 SQIVND (reference sequence). Trimming removed 4 bases from V and 5 bases from J, with 18 bases in between. This CDR3 reads CASSTPWGRLDQPQHF. The CDR3 DNA reads as TGTGCCAGTAGTACGCCATGGGGGCGCCTCGATCAGCCCCAGCATTTT.

In its sample, this clonotype was seen many times. The chain links TRBV10-3 to TRBJ1-3, with no clear D. V lost 3 bases and J 4 bases, leaving 7 bases between the germline ends. The CDR3 has 13 residues. Per germline, CDR1 ENHRY and CDR2 SYGVKD. The CDR3 bases are TGTGCCATCAGTGATGGCTACGGAAACACCATATATTTT. This translates into CAISDGYGNTIYF.

This clonotype has just a few counts. The chain carries TRBV12-3 or TRBV12-4 and TRBJ2-1; the match to TRBD2 covers 8 bases. This CDR3 is built from 17 residues. V dropped 6 bases and J dropped 2; count of bases not matched to a gene: 12. DNA of the CDR3: TGTGCCAGCAGACCCTCGGGGGGGGCGGGGCCCTACAATGAGCAGTTCTTC. Its translation is CASRPSGGAGPYNEQFF.

Ten or more counts support this clonotype. One end of the junction fails to match germline, which may point to a read error. The gene calls are TRBV7-7 and TRBJ2-2; D is unclear. Germline CDR1 is SSHAT and CDR2 is FNYEAQ (reference sequence). This CDR3 contains 14 residues. The CDR3 nucleotides are TGTGCTAGCAGCTCAATCCCGGGCACCGGGGAGCTGTTTTTT. This encodes CASSSIPGTGELFF.

Many counts were recorded for this clonotype. CDR3 sequence: CSVGEETQYF. CDR3 nucleotide sequence: TGCAGCGTTGGCGAAGAGACCCAGTACTTC. V usage is TRBV29-1 and J usage is TRBJ2-5; D is ambiguous. Germline values: CDR1 SQVTM, CDR2 ANQGSEA. The CDR3 is made up of 10 amino acids. The V end lost 4 bases, the J end lost 3 bases, and 3 bases lay between the germline ends.

This clonotype was seen ten or more times. The chain joins TRBV12-3 or TRBV12-4 to TRBJ2-2, with 12 bases that match TRBD2. The CDR3 loop spans 19 amino acids. V gave up 5 bases and J gave up 4 bases; unmatched junction bases: 14. The CDR3 here is CASSPAPGLAGGGTGELFF. The CDR3 nucleotides are TGTGCCAGCAGTCCCGCCCCGGGACTAGCGGGTGGGGGCACCGGGGAGCTGTTTTTT.

This clonotype has ten or more counts. The genes are TRBV3-1 and TRBJ2-3, with 8 bases aligning to TRBD2. J lost 3 bases, V lost 5 bases, and 13 bases had no gene match. The CDR3 is 17 residues long. In germline, CDR1 is LGHDT, CDR2 YNNKEL (reference sequence). DNA of the CDR3: TGTGCCAGCAGCGGCCACCCGGTGGTAGCGGGGACAGATACGCAGTATTTT. This codes for CASSGHPVVAGTDTQYF.

This clonotype came up many times. The chain has TRBV3-1 and TRBJ2-2; 7 bases map to TRBD2. V dropped 6 bases and J dropped 2; count of bases not matched to a gene: 9. The V gene's germline CDR1 is LGHDT and CDR2 YNNKEL (reference sequence). The CDR3 sequence is 16 residues long. The chain's CDR3 is CASRGMGGSNTGELFF. In nucleotides, the CDR3 is TGTGCCAGCAGAGGTATGGGCGGGAGCAACACCGGGGAGCTGTTTTTT.

This clonotype was counted a few times. The J gene is TRBJ1-2, the V gene TRBV20-1; no clear D gene. The V gene's germline CDR1 is DFQATT and CDR2 SNEGSKA (reference sequence). Between the trimmed V and J ends, which lost 1 base and 8 bases, there was a span of 11 bases. The CDR3 has 12 residues. Here the CDR3 DNA reads TGCAGTGCTAGAGCCTCTGCGGGAGGCTACACCTTC. Protein sequence: CSARASAGGYTF.

This clonotype came up many times. The chain carries TRBV6-1 and TRBJ2-1, with TRBD2 matching 10 bases. V was clipped by 8 bases and J by 6 bases; unmatched bases: 4. Germline-derived CDR1 and CDR2 are MNHNS and SASEGT. This CDR3 comprises 13 residues. CDR3 region: CASGRTSGNEQFF. CDR3 sequence (DNA): TGTGCCAGCGGTAGGACTAGCGGCAATGAGCAGTTCTTC.

This clonotype was detected ten times or more. The V and J genes are TRBV5-1 and TRBJ2-1, with 8 bases fitting TRBD2. The V gene's germline CDR1 is SGHRS and CDR2 YFSETQ. This CDR3 has 15 amino acids. V was pared by 2 bases and J by 4 bases, with 5 bases of the junction left unmatched. The CDR3 loop is CASSFLTGGYNEQFF. CDR3 DNA sequence: TGCGCCAGCAGCTTTTTGACGGGAGGGTACAATGAGCAGTTCTTC.

The chain joins TRBV20-1 to TRBJ2-4, with 8 bases that match TRBD1. Germline-derived CDR1 and CDR2 are DFQATT and SNEGSKA (reference sequence). The CDR3 is 13 residues long. V was pared by 6 bases and J by 9 bases, with 10 bases of the junction left unmatched. The CDR3 coding sequence is TGCAGTGCCTGGGACAGGAGCTCCCGCATTCAGTACTTC. It translates to CSAWDRSSRIQYF.

This clonotype was seen many times. This sequence joins TRBV6-2 or TRBV6-3 and TRBJ2-5, with TRBD2 matching over 14 bases. The CDR3 loop spans 17 amino acids. Trimming at V came to 5 bases and at J to 8 bases, leaving 13 bases not matched to a gene. Looked up from germline, CDR1 is MNHEY and CDR2 is SVGEGT. CDR3 loop: CASSRTPRLAGGRTQYF. Here the CDR3 DNA reads TGTGCCAGCAGTCGAACGCCGCGACTAGCGGGAGGGCGTACCCAGTACTTC.

This clonotype was seen repeatedly, ten times or more. CDR3: CASSFRGTNYGYTF. The CDR3 nucleotides are TGTGCCAGCAGTTTCCGTGGGACCAACTATGGCTACACCTTC. V usage is TRBV12-3 or TRBV12-4 and J usage is TRBJ1-2; D possibly corresponds to TRBD1 (5 bases). V lost 3 bases and J 2 bases, leaving 10 bases between the germline ends. The CDR3 has 14 residues.

Ten or more counts support this clonotype. This chain uses TRBV20-1 with TRBJ2-6; D could derive from TRBD1 or TRBD2 (5 bases each). Germline CDR1 and CDR2: DFQATT and SNEGSKA (reference sequence). Trimming stripped 5 bases from V and 4 bases from J, with 9 bases between. The CDR3 has 13 residues. The CDR3 region is CSAGGSGANVLTF. In DNA, the CDR3 is TGCAGTGCTGGGGGTAGCGGGGCCAACGTCCTGACTTTC.

This clonotype was seen at least ten times. J is TRBJ1-2 and V is TRBV12-3 or TRBV12-4; D not resolved. This CDR3 spans 15 amino acids. V was clipped by 6 bases and J by 2 bases, with 16 bases between them. The CDR3 sequence: CASRPRVDQNYGYTF. CDR3 DNA: TGTGCCAGCAGGCCCCGAGTGGACCAAAACTATGGCTACACCTTC.